The rows below give T cell receptor beta chains drawn from one sample of a study of blood T cell repertoires in COVID-19. The method was immunoSEQ multiplex PCR; TCRdb's version includes in-frame clones alone and lacks a portion of them. This sample yields about 200,000 clones, of which 80% to 95% are seen a single time; 0.53% belongs to the top ten. The sample comprised peripheral blood. These receptor sequences come from a man in his fifties with acute or convalescent COVID-19. Both conserved end residues are part of each CDR3. Each record gives: D gene, V gene, J gene, clone size, CDR3 protein, CDR3 DNA. A D gene is named only where the DNA matches it firmly. The size field is filled for only some rows; it gives once, few, many or a size class.

D gene: .
V gene: TRBV7-9
J gene: TRBJ1-5
clone size: .
CDR3 protein: CASSFSDQPQHF
CDR3 DNA: TGTGCCAGCAGCTTCAGCGATCAGCCCCAGCATTTT

D gene: TRBD1
V gene: TRBV5-1
J gene: TRBJ2-1
clone size: .
CDR3 protein: CASSLQDRGNNEQFF
CDR3 DNA: TGCGCCAGCAGCTTGCAGGACAGGGGCAACAATGAGCAGTTCTTC

D gene: .
V gene: TRBV7-9
J gene: TRBJ2-3
clone size: .
CDR3 protein: CASSSHGGAGDTQYF
CDR3 DNA: TGTGCCAGCAGCTCTCACGGCGGCGCCGGAGATACGCAGTATTTT

D gene: .
V gene: TRBV7-3
J gene: TRBJ2-1
clone size: .
CDR3 protein: CASSFQQYNEQFF
CDR3 DNA: TGTGCCAGCAGCTTTCAACAATACAATGAGCAGTTCTTC

D gene: TRBD2
V gene: TRBV28
J gene: TRBJ2-7
clone size: .
CDR3 protein: CASSPASGRAYEQYF
CDR3 DNA: TGTGCCAGCAGTCCAGCTAGCGGGAGGGCCTACGAGCAGTACTTC

D gene: .
V gene: TRBV30
J gene: TRBJ1-1
clone size: .
CDR3 protein: CAWRQRGTEAFF
CDR3 DNA: TGTGCCTGGAGGCAAAGGGGGACTGAAGCTTTCTTT

D gene: .
V gene: TRBV27
J gene: TRBJ2-5
clone size: .
CDR3 protein: CASSLKGKETQYF
CDR3 DNA: TGTGCCAGCAGTTTGAAGGGGAAGGAGACCCAGTACTTC

D gene: .
V gene: TRBV19
J gene: TRBJ1-1
clone size: .
CDR3 protein: CASSPPGLGDTEAFF
CDR3 DNA: TGTGCCAGTTCCCCCCCGGGGTTAGGTGACACTGAAGCTTTCTTT

D gene: TRBD1
V gene: TRBV3-1/TRBV3-2
J gene: TRBJ2-2
clone size: .
CDR3 protein: CASSPRDRYTGELFF
CDR3 DNA: TGTGCCAGCAGCCCCCGGGACAGATACACCGGGGAGCTGTTTTTT

D gene: TRBD1
V gene: TRBV7-9
J gene: TRBJ1-6
clone size: once
CDR3 protein: CASSLDRTGDSPLHF
CDR3 DNA: TGTGCCAGCAGCTTGGATCGGACAGGGGATTCACCCCTCCACTTT

D gene: TRBD1
V gene: TRBV6-5
J gene: TRBJ1-4
clone size: .
CDR3 protein: CASSSTGGDEKLFF
CDR3 DNA: TGTGCCAGCAGTTCGACAGGGGGCGATGAAAAACTGTTTTTT

D gene: .
V gene: TRBV6-2/TRBV6-3
J gene: TRBJ1-5
clone size: .
CDR3 protein: CASSLRDTGPLRNQPQHF
CDR3 DNA: TGTGCCAGCAGTTTACGGGACACCGGACCGCTACGCAATCAGCCCCAGCATTTT

D gene: .
V gene: TRBV2
J gene: TRBJ2-5
clone size: .
CDR3 protein: CASRPSYQETQYF
CDR3 DNA: TGTGCCAGCAGGCCCAGTTACCAAGAGACCCAGTACTTC

D gene: TRBD1
V gene: TRBV12-5
J gene: TRBJ1-5
clone size: .
CDR3 protein: CASGSPCCTGVSNQPQHF
CDR3 DNA: TGTGCTAGTGGTTCCCCATGCTGCACAGGGGTGTCCAATCAGCCCCAGCATTTT

D gene: .
V gene: TRBV6-1
J gene: TRBJ2-5
clone size: .
CDR3 protein: CASSGRYGRPQETQYF
CDR3 DNA: TGTGCCAGCAGTGGACGGTATGGGAGGCCCCAAGAGACCCAGTACTTC

D gene: TRBD2
V gene: TRBV10-2
J gene: TRBJ2-5
clone size: once
CDR3 protein: CASSGGLAAQETQYF
CDR3 DNA: TGCGCCAGCAGTGGAGGACTAGCGGCACAAGAGACCCAGTACTTC

D gene: TRBD1
V gene: TRBV7-2
J gene: TRBJ1-6
clone size: .
CDR3 protein: CASSLPWTGPLPPLHF
CDR3 DNA: TGTGCCAGCAGCTTACCCTGGACAGGACCTTTACCACCCCTCCACTTT

D gene: TRBD1
V gene: TRBV29-1
J gene: TRBJ2-3
clone size: .
CDR3 protein: CSVLTGTTDTQYF
CDR3 DNA: TGCAGCGTCCTGACAGGGACAACAGATACGCAGTATTTT

D gene: .
V gene: TRBV7-9
J gene: TRBJ2-1
clone size: .
CDR3 protein: CASSLNSNEQFF
CDR3 DNA: TGTGCCAGCAGCTTAAATAGCAATGAGCAGTTCTTC

D gene: .
V gene: TRBV27
J gene: TRBJ2-3
clone size: .
CDR3 protein: CASSSTARSTDTQYF
CDR3 DNA: TGTGCCAGCAGTTCGACGGCTAGGAGCACAGATACGCAGTATTTT

D gene: TRBD1
V gene: TRBV7-9
J gene: TRBJ2-1
clone size: .
CDR3 protein: CASSPRGQGAYNEQFF
CDR3 DNA: TGTGCCAGCAGCCCTCGGGGACAGGGGGCATACAATGAGCAGTTCTTC

D gene: TRBD2
V gene: TRBV7-9
J gene: TRBJ2-6
clone size: .
CDR3 protein: CASSSIRGGSSGANVLTF
CDR3 DNA: TGTGCCAGCAGCTCCATCCGGGGGGGCTCGTCTGGGGCCAACGTCCTGACTTTC

D gene: .
V gene: TRBV27
J gene: TRBJ1-1
clone size: .
CDR3 protein: CASRTGLGTEAFF
CDR3 DNA: TGTGCCAGCAGAACAGGGCTTGGTACTGAAGCTTTCTTT

D gene: TRBD1
V gene: TRBV19
J gene: TRBJ1-2
clone size: .
CDR3 protein: CASNTGGSGYTF
CDR3 DNA: TGTGCCAGTAACACAGGGGGCTCGGGCTACACCTTC

D gene: .
V gene: TRBV4-2
J gene: TRBJ2-7
clone size: .
CDR3 protein: CASSQKQTGIGYEQYF
CDR3 DNA: TGTGCCAGCAGCCAAAAACAAACAGGGATAGGTTACGAGCAGTACTTC

D gene: TRBD1
V gene: TRBV30
J gene: TRBJ1-2
clone size: .
CDR3 protein: CAWSEGAYGYTF
CDR3 DNA: TGTGCCTGGAGTGAGGGGGCCTATGGCTACACCTTC

D gene: TRBD2
V gene: TRBV28
J gene: TRBJ2-7
clone size: .
CDR3 protein: CASATSVYEQYF
CDR3 DNA: TGTGCCAGCGCGACTAGCGTTTACGAGCAGTACTTC

D gene: .
V gene: TRBV27
J gene: TRBJ1-2
clone size: .
CDR3 protein: CASSLKRGVGYTF
CDR3 DNA: TGTGCCAGCAGTCTAAAACGGGGAGTCGGCTACACCTTC

D gene: .
V gene: TRBV5-4
J gene: TRBJ2-5
clone size: once
CDR3 protein: CASSLAREETQYF
CDR3 DNA: TGTGCCAGCAGCTTGGCGAGAGAAGAGACCCAGTACTTC

D gene: TRBD2
V gene: TRBV3-1/TRBV3-2
J gene: TRBJ2-1
clone size: .
CDR3 protein: CASSQWGLADYNEQFF
CDR3 DNA: TGTGCCAGCAGCCAATGGGGACTAGCGGATTACAATGAGCAGTTCTTC

D gene: .
V gene: TRBV27
J gene: TRBJ1-5
clone size: .
CDR3 protein: CASSPTGSNQPQHF
CDR3 DNA: TGTGCCAGCAGTCCGACAGGAAGCAATCAGCCCCAGCATTTT

D gene: .
V gene: TRBV28
J gene: TRBJ2-1
clone size: .
CDR3 protein: CASSGGAPNEQFF
CDR3 DNA: TGTGCCAGCAGCGGGGGAGCTCCCAATGAGCAGTTCTTC